This T cell receptor (beta chain) was retrieved from a study of blood T cell repertoires in COVID-19. The CDR3 covers 15 residues. V was clipped by 4 bases and J by 0 bases; unmatched bases: 4. Germline V gene data show CDR1 as SGHDT and CDR2 as YYEEEE. Patients at the Seattle site were enrolled during active infection and followed longitudinally. Sequenced by immunoSEQ multiplex PCR; TCRdb stores in-frame clones only, minus some. Of around 190,000 clones in the sample, around nine tenths were seen once. V and J are TRBV5-6 and TRBJ1-2, with 9 bases fitting TRBD1. This TCR was recovered from a man aged 50-59 years with COVID-19, enrolled during active disease. Sequenced input: peripheral blood. The CDR3 nucleotides read TGTGCCAGCAGCGAGGGGACAGGGTCTAACTATGGCTACACCTTC. Its translation: CASSEGTGSNYGYTF.